The 14 T cell receptor beta chains in this list originate from one sample, sequenced in a study of patients and donors after allogeneic stem cell transplantation. TCRdb independently ran MiXCR on the RT-PCR reads; one entry per CDR3 protein. Here the sample spans about a million distinct CDR3 sequences, about 20% being singletons. The specimen sequenced was blood, either unsorted or a sorted T cell fraction (not recorded which). The source of these receptors is a human donor who was either an allogeneic HSCT recipient or a stem cell or donor lymphocyte infusion donor (not recorded which). It is not recorded whose cells these are; they may come from a transplant donor.

DNA of the CDR3: TGTGCCAGCAGGCCTCTAGGGAACACTGAAGCTTTCTTT. Its protein product is CASRPLGNTEAFF. This chain joins TRBV6-1 and TRBJ1-1; D is unresolved. Between the trimmed V and J ends, which lost 6 bases and 1 base, there was a span of 9 bases. Germline values: CDR1 MNHNS, CDR2 SASEGT. This CDR3 is 13 amino acids long.

This clonotype occurred many times. The chain uses TRBV12-3 or TRBV12-4 and TRBJ2-2; perhaps TRBD1 as D (6 bases). This CDR3 has 16 amino acids. With 7 bases removed from V and 2 bases from J, the gap between germline ends came to 17 bases. CDR3 loop: CASTHPAGANTGELFF. DNA for the CDR3: TGTGCCAGCACTCACCCGGCAGGGGCAAACACCGGGGAGCTGTTTTTT.

This clonotype was picked up many times. The V call is TRBV5-1, the J call TRBJ1-4, with 9 bases matching TRBD1. Germline lookup yields CDR1 SGHRS and CDR2 YFSETQ. This CDR3 has 16 residues. Unmatched junction bases numbered 9, after V lost 4 bases and J lost 5 bases. The CDR3 sequence: CASSPIGGTGNEKLFF. CDR3 nucleotides: TGCGCCAGCAGCCCGATCGGTGGGACAGGGAATGAAAAACTGTTTTTT.

CDR3 coding DNA: TGTGCCAGCAGCTTGACCGGGACTAGCGGACACCGAGATACGCAGTATTTT. Amino acids: CASSLTGTSGHRDTQYF. V and J are TRBV7-9 and TRBJ2-3; TRBD2 matches 11 bases. From germline, CDR1 is SEHNR and CDR2 FQNEAQ (reference sequence). This CDR3 has 17 residues. The trim removed 3 bases at V and 5 bases at J, leaving 10 bases unmatched.

The rearrangement links TRBV15 to TRBJ2-1; the D gene is possibly TRBD1 (5 bases). V shed 3 bases and J shed 4 bases, with 19 bases lying between them. This CDR3 contains 17 residues. From germline, CDR1 is LNHNV and CDR2 YYDKDF (reference sequence). The CDR3 nucleotides read TGTGCCACCAGCAGTGGGGCTTTCCCTGCCCCGTACAATGAGCAGTTCTTC. It translates to CATSSGAFPAPYNEQFF.

CDR3 amino acids: CASSLVAATGELFF. The DNA for the CDR3 is TGTGCCAGCAGCTTAGTGGCCGCCACCGGGGAGCTGTTTTTT. The rearrangement joins TRBV7-3 to TRBJ2-2; unclear D gene. Germline V gene sequence: CDR1 SGHTA, CDR2 FQGTGA. The V end lost 2 bases, the J end lost 4 bases, and 8 bases lay between the germline ends. There are 14 residues in the CDR3.

The chain joins TRBV20-1 to TRBJ1-4, with TRBD1 matching over 7 bases. This CDR3 is 13 amino acids long. The junction had 0 bases not matched to a gene; V was cut back by 1 base and J by 4 bases. CDR1 is DFQATT and CDR2 is SNEGSKA in the germline V gene (reference sequence). The CDR3 sequence is CSARGDSNEKLFF. CDR3 nucleotide sequence: TGCAGTGCTAGAGGGGACAGTAATGAAAAACTGTTTTTT.

In this sample, this clonotype turned up a few times. The chain joins TRBV6-1 to TRBJ1-1; D is perhaps TRBD1 (5 bases). V shed 10 bases and J shed 0 bases, with 15 bases lying between them. CDR1 and CDR2 from the germline V gene are MNHNS and SASEGT. The CDR3 has 14 residues. Here the CDR3 DNA reads TGTGCCACCCATTCAGGGCTCATGAACACTGAAGCTTTCTTT. Translation: CATHSGLMNTEAFF.

This clonotype came up a few times. The CDR3 sequence: CAISRTGEKAPGYNEQFF. CDR3 DNA sequence: TGTGCCATCAGCCGGACAGGGGAGAAGGCCCCCGGTTACAATGAGCAGTTCTTC. V gene TRBV10-3 combines with J gene TRBJ2-1, with 9 bases that match TRBD1. The J segment lost 4 bases and the V segment lost 6 bases, leaving 16 bases of the junction unmatched. The CDR3 is 18 amino acids. Germline CDR1 reads ENHRY; CDR2 reads SYGVKD.

The V and J genes are TRBV14 and TRBJ2-4; D unclear. The CDR3 length is 14 residues. The germline V and J ends were trimmed by 2 bases and 2 bases, with 7 bases remaining between them. Germline assignment: CDR1 SGHDN and CDR2 FVKESK. CDR3 protein: CASSQKGSKNIQYF. The DNA of the CDR3 is TGTGCCAGCAGCCAAAAGGGATCCAAAAACATTCAGTACTTC.

The sample holds a few counts of this clonotype. The CDR3 here is CASSRTGRTGELFF. In DNA, the CDR3 is TGCGCCAGCTCTCGGACAGGGCGCACCGGGGAGCTGTTTTTT. The chain is built from TRBV5-1 and TRBJ2-2; 8 bases match TRBD1. V trimming: 7 bases; J trimming: 4 bases; junction bases outside the gene matches: 6. In germline, CDR1 is SGHRS, CDR2 YFSETQ. The CDR3 spans 14 residues. Combining the CDR3 with reference TRBV5-1 and TRBJ2-2 gives the whole variable domain KAGVTQTPRYLIKTRGQQVTLSCSPISGHRSVSWYQQTPGQGLQFLFEYFSETQRNKGNFPGRFSGRQFSNSRSEMNVSTLELGDSALYLCASSRTGRTGELFFGEGSRLTVL.

The chain joins TRBV29-1 to TRBJ1-1; D uncertain. The CDR3 consists of 12 residues. The V gene lost 0 bases and the J gene lost 9 bases, with 11 bases spanning the gap. Germline V CDR1 and CDR2: SQVTM, ANQGSEA. The CDR3 loop is CSVEDRAEKAFF. The CDR3 DNA reads TGCAGCGTTGAAGATCGGGCAGAAAAAGCTTTCTTT.

This clonotype was recorded a few times. J is TRBJ2-5 and V is TRBV7-9; 10 nucleotides align to TRBD1. Germline values: CDR1 SEHNR, CDR2 FQNEAQ (reference sequence). V lost 1 base and J lost 9; bases outside the gene matches: 11. The CDR3 extends over 16 amino acids. The CDR3 spells CASSLGDRGSPHPQYF. Written as DNA, the CDR3 is TGTGCCAGCAGCTTAGGGGACAGGGGATCTCCTCATCCCCAGTACTTC.

This clonotype has only a few counts. This chain uses TRBV20-1 with TRBJ2-3; D assignment may be TRBD1 or TRBD2 (5 bases each). From germline, CDR1 is DFQATT and CDR2 SNEGSKA (reference sequence). The CDR3 sequence is 15 residues long. With 4 bases removed from V and 2 bases from J, the gap between germline ends came to 16 bases. In DNA form, the CDR3 reads TGCAGTGCTACCTTCGGGACGAAAGACACAGATACGCAGTATTTT. Encoded protein: CSATFGTKDTDTQYF.